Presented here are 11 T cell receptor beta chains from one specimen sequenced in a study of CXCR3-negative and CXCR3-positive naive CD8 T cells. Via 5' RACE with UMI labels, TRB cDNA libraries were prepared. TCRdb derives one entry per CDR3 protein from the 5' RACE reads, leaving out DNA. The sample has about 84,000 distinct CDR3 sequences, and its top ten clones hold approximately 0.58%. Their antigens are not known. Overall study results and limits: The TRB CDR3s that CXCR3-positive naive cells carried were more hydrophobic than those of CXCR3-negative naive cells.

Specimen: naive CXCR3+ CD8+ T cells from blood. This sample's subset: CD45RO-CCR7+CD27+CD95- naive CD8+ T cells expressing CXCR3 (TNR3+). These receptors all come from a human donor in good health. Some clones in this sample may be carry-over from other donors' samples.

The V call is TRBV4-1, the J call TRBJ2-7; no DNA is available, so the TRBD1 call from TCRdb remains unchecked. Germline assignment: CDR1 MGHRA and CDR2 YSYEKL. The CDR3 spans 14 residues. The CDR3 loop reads CASTSSGPGREQYF.

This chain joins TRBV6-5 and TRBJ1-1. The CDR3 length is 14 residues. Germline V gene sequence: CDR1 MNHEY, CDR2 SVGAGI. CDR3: CASSYSSVNTEAFF.

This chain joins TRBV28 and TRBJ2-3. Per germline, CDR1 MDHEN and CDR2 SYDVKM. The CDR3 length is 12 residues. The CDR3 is CASSLAGDTQYF.

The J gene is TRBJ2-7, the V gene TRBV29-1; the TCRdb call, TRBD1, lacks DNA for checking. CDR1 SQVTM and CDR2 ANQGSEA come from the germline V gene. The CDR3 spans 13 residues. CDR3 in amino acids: CSVEGRDRYEQYF.

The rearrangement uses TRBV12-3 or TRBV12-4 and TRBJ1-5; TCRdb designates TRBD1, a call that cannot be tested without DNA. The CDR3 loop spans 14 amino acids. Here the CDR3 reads CASKTGQAYQPQHF.

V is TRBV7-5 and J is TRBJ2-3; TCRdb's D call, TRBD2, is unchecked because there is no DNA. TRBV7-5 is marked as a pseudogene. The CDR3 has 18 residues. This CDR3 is CISLSEKPPRQARGTQYF.

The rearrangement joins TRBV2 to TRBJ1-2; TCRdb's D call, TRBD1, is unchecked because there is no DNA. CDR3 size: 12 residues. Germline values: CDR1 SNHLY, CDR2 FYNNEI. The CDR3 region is CAKGQPLYGYTF.

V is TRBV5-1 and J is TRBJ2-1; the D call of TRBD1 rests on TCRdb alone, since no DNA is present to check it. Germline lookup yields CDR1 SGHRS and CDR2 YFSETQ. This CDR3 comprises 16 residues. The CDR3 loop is CASSLAGGRGLNEQFF.

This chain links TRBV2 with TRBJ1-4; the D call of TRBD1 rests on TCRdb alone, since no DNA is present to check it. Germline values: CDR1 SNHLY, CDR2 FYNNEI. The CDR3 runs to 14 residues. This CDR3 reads CASSEASGGEKLFF.

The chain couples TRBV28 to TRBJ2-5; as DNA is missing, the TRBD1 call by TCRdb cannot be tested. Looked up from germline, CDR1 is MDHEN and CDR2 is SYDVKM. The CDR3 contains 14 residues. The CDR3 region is CASSSWTAQETQYF.

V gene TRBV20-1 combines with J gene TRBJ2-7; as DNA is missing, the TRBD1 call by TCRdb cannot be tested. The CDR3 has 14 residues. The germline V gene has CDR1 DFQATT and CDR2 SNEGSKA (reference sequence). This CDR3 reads CSAHRDRDPYEQYF.